Below, one T cell receptor (beta chain) is given with its context. The clone's antigen remains unknown. The record has no base qualities; no much larger clone is one base away. The library was prepared using the immunoSEQ multiplex PCR assay. The multiplex PCR relied on a mix of 60 forward primers for TCR Vbeta segments and 13 reverse primers for TCR Jbeta segments. Amplification of the CDR3 region of rearranged TCR beta genes was performed with a multiplex PCR assay on genomic DNA. On the Illumina HiSeq System, the amplified TCR beta libraries were sequenced as 87-base-pair reads. The published analysis was carried out like this. A later analysis counted about 82 million unique TCR beta chains across the 650 to 800 repertoires, and around 9.9 million of these chains were shared by at least two donors. Raw reads were error-corrected and collapsed into unique sequences by a nearest-neighbor algorithm in which closely related sequences were merged to remove PCR and sequencing errors. V, D and J gene segments were assigned by aligning CDR3 sequences to IMGT reference sequences. Each retained sequence needed at least a six-nucleotide match to both a V gene segment and a J gene segment. Rearrangements were classified as productive when the CDR3 lacked stop codons and remained in frame with V and J, and all other rearrangements were classified as non-productive. Following IMGT convention, CDR3 was defined as the stretch from the second conserved V-encoded cysteine up to the conserved J-encoded phenylalanine. The earlier analysis of 500 to 750 of the donors excluded any sequence lacking an unambiguous match to a single V gene segment. An earlier analysis of 587 of the donors classified V segments as functional when productive rearrangements were above 56.7% and as segregating when the standard deviation between donors was above 5%. A statistical classification framework was built to diagnose cytomegalovirus status from the catalog of TCR beta chain sequences. V and J gene assignment, in a later analysis, came from comparing TCR nucleotide sequences with IMGT/GENE-DB human TR gene sequences. In a later analysis, CDR3 sequences and most-parsimonious VDJ recombination scenarios were assigned using the TCRdist pipeline. In a later analysis, every TCR beta chain was defined by the combination of its CDR3 amino acid sequence and its V-gene family, and reads without a unique V-gene family were dropped. In a later analysis, fewer than 650 highly shared, low-generation-probability nucleotide sequences were removed to address suspected cross-contamination and a sequencing artifact. In a later analysis, a clonal expansion index for each public chain was calculated from normalized within-repertoire ranks of inferred template counts. A later analysis computed generation probabilities with a VDJ recombination model fitted to out-of-frame rearrangements, and checked the results against IGoR. Hypergeometric tests were used in a later analysis to score TCR-TCR, TCR-HLA and TCR-CMV co-occurrence, with a repertoire-size bias correction applied to the TCR pairs. In a later analysis, false discovery rates were estimated by permuting HLA or CMV assignments 20 times. In a later analysis, co-occurring TCRs were grouped with DBSCAN, and TCRdist sequence similarity was added when clustering was performed within HLA-allele-positive subsets. For co-occurrence clustering, repertoires with fewer than 30,000 or more than 120,000 public chains were excluded, along with a handful of repertoires with anomalous nucleotide sharing. Drawn from immuneACCESS, this table holds only the in-frame rearrangements with V and J called that TCRdb kept. Clones are partly lost; checked studies trace under half to an unresolved V gene and leave the rest unexplained. For V, J and clone size, that table is used; D and trimming come from the DNA. A total of 130,000 or so clones appear in this sample, 70% to 85% of them only once. The top ten clonotypes cover roughly 1.5% of the sample.

This entry comes from a study of cytomegalovirus exposure and HLA in healthy donors (dated by TCRdb to 2016 to 2017). Study-wide context: An earlier analysis of fewer than 750 of the donors reported approximately 260 Gb of sequence data and around 120 million unique TCR beta sequences obtained from about 180 million T cells. Donor age, sex, ethnicity and CMV serostatus were compiled together with the repertoire data. Because of strong linkage in the cohort, roughly five DR-DQ haplotypes were treated as single units for association and clustering. Among the roughly 400 genotyped donors, approximately 82% belonged to the genetic ancestry cluster associated with self-reported Caucasian donors. An early release covering 500 to 750 HLA-typed donors comprised approximately 290 gigabases of sequencing data and 85 million to 100 million unique TCR sequences. The study combined high-throughput TCR immunosequencing, statistical association of individual TCRs with disease status, and machine learning to predict cytomegalovirus infection status. Using immunosequencing, the study profiled T cell repertoires from 500 to 800 subjects and related those repertoires to cytomegalovirus serostatus. Both class I and class II loci were covered by HLA typing, at four-digit resolution. The study aimed to test whether signatures of past pathogen exposure could be identified by cataloging public T cell receptors. Besides the first cohort of 666 subjects, a separate validation cohort made up of roughly 120 different subjects was used. An earlier analysis of 587 of the donors applied high-throughput TCR beta sequencing to assess whether each TCR beta V gene segment acted as functional or pseudogenic. A later genetic analysis took genome-wide SNP genotypes for about 55% of the 666 donors and used that subset as a discovery cohort. All discovery cohort repertoires had been generated on a single sequencing platform. In a later analysis, previously published TCR beta repertoires from several hundred donors were re-analyzed and high-resolution HLA genotyping was added so that TCR occurrence patterns could be studied. The later analysis used no new phenotypic data to find candidate immune exposures, relying instead on TCR beta sequences and their occurrence across donors. On average, 235,054 unique TCR beta nucleotide sequences were sequenced per donor among 398 genotyped donors of the cohort, with roughly 20% of those sequences being non-productive. Typing coverage varied by locus: roughly 620-640 donors for A, B, C, DRB1 and DQB1; around 560 for DQA1; 600 to 610 for DPA1; roughly 450 for DPB1.

CDR1 and CDR2, per the germline V gene, are MDHEN and SYDVKM. The CDR3 spans 14 residues, from the cysteine through the phenylalanine. Of all the DNA, just the CDR3 is kept, 42 bases in frame from base 1. Between the V and J ends, shortened by 3 bases and 3 bases respectively, the junction contains 9 bases. In total, over 600 healthy bone marrow donors made up the cohort. At the time of sampling, every cohort member was nominally healthy, though immune exposures that went unrecorded were likely present. The donor was CMV seronegative and was included in the group of about 350 seronegative cohort members. A peripheral blood sample was collected from each donor, and TCR beta sequencing was performed on peripheral blood mononuclear cells. Genomic DNA was extracted from the blood cell samples with the Qiagen DNeasy Blood Extraction Kit. Results the study describes overall, beyond this receptor: The cohort was sequenced for TCR beta chains only, and without alpha or paired-chain data the features that could be detected were limited. Most TCR sequences were observed very rarely across donors, whereas some public TCRs were present in many individuals. A total of 150 to 200 TCR beta chains were listed by the study as associated with cytomegalovirus. The earlier analysis of about 600 of the donors excluded seventeen rarely observed V segments, including chromosome 9 orphons, because counts were too low. An association between a missense DCLRE1C variant and V-gene and J-gene trimming of TCR beta chains was found in a later genetic analysis and replicated in an independent cohort. In vitro tests confirmed that three of the cytomegalovirus-associated TCR beta chains recognize cytomegalovirus antigens. A group of highly shared sequence variants was considered likely to be a technical artifact of the sequencing pipeline. The presence/absence analyses assumed that sequencing depth was roughly uniform across donors, and that assumption may not be true. A later analysis reported that several top co-occurrence clusters appeared linked to parvovirus B19, influenza, CMV and Epstein-Barr virus. Because some donors lacked HLA typing at each locus, the association tests relied only on the typed subset. In a later analysis, the rate of TCR association differed among HLA loci, with DRB1 alleles having the most associated TCRs and HLA-C alleles having the fewest. Because the 87-base-pair reads could not distinguish some IMGT-functional V segments, including TRBV6-2 and TRBV6-3, those segments were excluded. The classifier was reported to diagnose cytomegalovirus status with high specificity and sensitivity in both the original cohort and the validation cohort. In a later analysis, 15,000 to 20,000 TCR beta sequences were associated with specific HLA alleles at a false discovery rate of 0.05. According to the authors, the approach could potentially be generalized to other disease states and immunological phenotypes. A further reported finding was that TCR beta sequences accurately predicted the HLA-A and HLA-B alleles for most subjects in the first cohort. CMV serostatus was the only immune exposure information available for the cohort. Most CMV-associated TCR beta chains appeared to be HLA-restricted in a later analysis, and the HLA associations seemed to be driven largely by CMV exposure. In a later genetic analysis, fewer N-insertions in productive TCRs were reported among donors in an Asian-associated ancestry cluster than the roughly 670-donor mean. Linkage disequilibrium might explain the correlated functional status among segregating V segments, but an unknown experimental factor could not be ruled out. When HLA alleles, especially DR and DQ, strongly co-occurred, attributing TCR associations to individual alleles was difficult. In a later analysis, HLA-associated TCR beta chains were found to be more clonally expanded and to have lower generation probabilities than equally common non-associated chains. In an earlier analysis of 450 to 750 of the donors, most TCR beta V segments appeared in productive rearrangements about 87% or about 30% of the time, broadly matching IMGT annotations.

This clonotype was obtained from a female donor in good health and CMV-seronegative. The rearranged chain carries TRBV28 and TRBJ1-5, with the D gene uncertain. The sample consisted of PBMCs. The DNA sequence follows: TGTGCCAGCAGTTTCGGCCGGGTCAATCAGCCCCAGCATTTT. Its protein product is CASSFGRVNQPQHF.